The clone carrying this T cell receptor beta chain rates as medium-sized. Its target is unknown. TCRdb reprocessed the reads with MiXCR, giving one entry per CDR3 protein. The table records fewer than 8,500 distinct CDR3 sequences, roughly 18% of them present only once. CDR3 length: 14 amino acids. Germline V gives CDR1 ENHRY, CDR2 SYGVKD. Trimming removed 2 bases from V and 3 bases from J; junction bases left unmatched: 1. This entry is derived from a study of liver allograft versus peripheral blood T cells. Study-wide context: Intrahepatic T cell receptor repertoires from transplanted livers were compared against repertoires in recipients' peripheral blood. Study-wide findings and caveats: Intragraft T cell receptor repertoires of liver allografts were reported to differ from peripheral blood repertoires.

V and J are TRBV10-3 and TRBJ1-3; TRBD1 matches 7 bases. This TCR derives from a human patient who had a liver transplant. Among the T cells, some may be from the graft donor. The CDR3 loop is CAISERQGGNTIYF. The DNA of the CDR3 is TGTGCCATCAGTGAGCGACAGGGTGGAAACACCATATATTTT.